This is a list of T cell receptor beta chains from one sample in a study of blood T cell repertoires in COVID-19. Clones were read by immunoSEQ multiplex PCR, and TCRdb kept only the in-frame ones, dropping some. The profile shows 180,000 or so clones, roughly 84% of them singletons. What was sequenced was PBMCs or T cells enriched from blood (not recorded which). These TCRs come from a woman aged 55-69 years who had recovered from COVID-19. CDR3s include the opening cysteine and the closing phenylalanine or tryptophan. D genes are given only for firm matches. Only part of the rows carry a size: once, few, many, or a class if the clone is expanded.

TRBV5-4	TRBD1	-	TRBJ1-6	TGTGCCAGCAGCACAACGACAGGGGTAACTAATTCACCCCTCCACTTT	CASSTTTGVTNSPLHF
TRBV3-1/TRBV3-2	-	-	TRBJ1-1	TGTGCCAGCAACGGTGGGAACACTGAAGCTTTCTTT	CASNGGNTEAFF
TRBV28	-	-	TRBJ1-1	TGTGCCAGCAGTTGGGGCACGAACACTGAAGCTTTCTTT	CASSWGTNTEAFF
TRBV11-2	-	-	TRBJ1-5	TGTGCCAGCAGCTTAGAGTACAATCAGCCCCAGCATTTT	CASSLEYNQPQHF
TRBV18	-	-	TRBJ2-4	TGTGCCAGCTCACCACGAGGGTCTAGACTAGCCAAAAACATTCAGTACTTC	CASSPRGSRLAKNIQYF
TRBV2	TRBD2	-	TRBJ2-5	TGTGCCAGCACCGTTGGTACTAGCGAGAAAGAGACCCAGTACTTC	CASTVGTSEKETQYF
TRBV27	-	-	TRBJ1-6	TGTGCCAGCAGCTGGGACTCTCTTAATTCACCCCTCCACTTT	CASSWDSLNSPLHF
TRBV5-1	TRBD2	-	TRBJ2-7	TGCGCCAGCAGCTTGGCCGTAGGGGCTAGCGGGAGTTCCTACGAGCAGTACTTC	CASSLAVGASGSSYEQYF
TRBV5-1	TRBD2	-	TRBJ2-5	TGCGCCAGCAGTGGAGCGGGGCTCCAAGAGACCCAGTACTTC	CASSGAGLQETQYF
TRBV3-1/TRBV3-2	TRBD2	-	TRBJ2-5	TGTGCCAGCAGCGTAGCGGGGGGGCAAGAGACCCAGTACTTC	CASSVAGGQETQYF
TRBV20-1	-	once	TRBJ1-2	TGCAGTGCTAAAGCGGGGAATGGCTACACCTTC	CSAKAGNGYTF
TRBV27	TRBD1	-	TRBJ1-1	TGTGCCAGCAGTTTATCATTGACAGGGGGCCGGGGCTACGCTGAAGCTTTCTTT	CASSLSLTGGRGYAEAFF
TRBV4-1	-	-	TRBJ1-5	TGCGCCAGCAGCCCAGTGTATAGCAATCAGCCCCAGCATTTT	CASSPVYSNQPQHF
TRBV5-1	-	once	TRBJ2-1	TGCGCCAGCAGCTTGGCCCAAGCCAATGAGCAGTTCTTC	CASSLAQANEQFF
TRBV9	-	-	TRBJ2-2	TGTGCCAGCAGACCGGGACAAAACACCGGGGAGCTGTTTTTT	CASRPGQNTGELFF
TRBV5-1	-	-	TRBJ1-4	TGCGCCAGCAGCTTGTCTGCAGGCAATGAAAAACTGTTTTTT	CASSLSAGNEKLFF
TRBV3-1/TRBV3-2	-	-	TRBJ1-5	TGTGCCAGCAGCAAACAGGGTGACAATCAGCCCCAGCATTTT	CASSKQGDNQPQHF
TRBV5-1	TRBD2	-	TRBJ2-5	TGCGCCAGCAGCCTGGGACTAGCGGGGTTCCAGGAGACCCAGTACTTC	CASSLGLAGFQETQYF
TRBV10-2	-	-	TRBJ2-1	TGCGCCAGCAGTCGGGGGAGCTCCTACAATGAGCAGTTCTTC	CASSRGSSYNEQFF
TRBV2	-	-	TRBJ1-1	TGTGCCAGCAGTCCGGCTAGGCTTGTTAACACTGAAGCTTTCTTT	CASSPARLVNTEAFF
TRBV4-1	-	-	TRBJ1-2	TGCGCCAGCAGCCAAGATGGCCGCCCTGAGGACTATGGCTACACCTTC	CASSQDGRPEDYGYTF
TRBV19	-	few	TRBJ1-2	TGTGCCACCAGAGACAGCCTTACCTTCTATGGCTACACCTTC	CATRDSLTFYGYTF
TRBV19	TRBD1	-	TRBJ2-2	TGTGCCAGTAGTCCGCAGACAGGGGGAACCGGGGAGCTGTTTTTT	CASSPQTGGTGELFF
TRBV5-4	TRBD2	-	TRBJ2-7	TGTGCCAGCAGCAAAACACGGGGGGACTCCTACGAGCAGTACTTC	CASSKTRGDSYEQYF
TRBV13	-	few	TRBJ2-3	TGTGCCAGCAGCGCCCAGGGGTTGGATACGCAGTATTTT	CASSAQGLDTQYF
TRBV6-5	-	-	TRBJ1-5	TGTGCCAGCAGCCTGCGGGGCAGGGAGCGTCAGCCCCAGCATTTT	CASSLRGRERQPQHF
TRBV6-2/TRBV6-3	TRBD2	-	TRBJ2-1	TGTGCCAGCAGTTTAAAAAGCGGGAGGGTACGGTTCTTC	CASSLKSGRVRFF
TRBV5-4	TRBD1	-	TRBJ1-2	TGTGCCAGCAGCTCACAGGGGGTTAACTATGGCTACACCTTC	CASSSQGVNYGYTF
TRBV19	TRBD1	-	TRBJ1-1	TGTGCCAGCGACGATGGACAGGGGAACACTGAAGCTTTCTTT	CASDDGQGNTEAFF
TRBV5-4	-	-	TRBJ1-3	TGTGCCAGCAGTATCCAGGGAATGTCTGGAAACACCATATATTTT	CASSIQGMSGNTIYF
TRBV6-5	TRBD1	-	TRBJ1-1	TGTGCCAGCAGTCGTTTCAGGGGGTTTGACACTGAAGCTTTCTTT	CASSRFRGFDTEAFF
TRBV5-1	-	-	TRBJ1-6	TGCGCCAGCAGCTTGGGCAGGGGTCAATCACCCCTCCACTTT	CASSLGRGQSPLHF
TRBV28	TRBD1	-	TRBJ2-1	TGTGCCAGCAGCACGACAGGGGCCACCTACAATGAGCAGTTCTTC	CASSTTGATYNEQFF
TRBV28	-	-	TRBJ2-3	TGTGCCAGCAGCTGGAGGGATACGCAGTATTTT	CASSWRDTQYF
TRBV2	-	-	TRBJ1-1	TGTGCCAGCGGCTGGGCCCGACTGAACACTGAAGCTTTCTTT	CASGWARLNTEAFF
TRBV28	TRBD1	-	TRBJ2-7	TGTGCCAGCAGTAGACAGGGGAGTCTCCACGAGCAGTACTTC	CASSRQGSLHEQYF
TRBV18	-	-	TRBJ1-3	TGTGCCAGCTCACTCCGGAGGAGCTCTGGAAACACCATATATTTT	CASSLRRSSGNTIYF
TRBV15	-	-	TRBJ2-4	TGTGCCACCAGCAGGACGGACAGTTCTTTCTTCGTAGCCAAAAACATTCAGTACTTC	CATSRTDSSFFVAKNIQYF
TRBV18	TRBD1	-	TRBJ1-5	TGTGCCAGCTCACCACCTGGGACAGGCGAACAGCCCCAGCATTTT	CASSPPGTGEQPQHF
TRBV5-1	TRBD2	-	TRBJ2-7	TGCGCCAGCAGTGGGGCCGACAGGACTAGCGGGGGGGCCCCCTACGAGCAGTACTTC	CASSGADRTSGGAPYEQYF
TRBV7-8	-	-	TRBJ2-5	TGTGCCAGCAGCACATCCGCGGGCAGCCAAGAGACCCAGTACTTC	CASSTSAGSQETQYF
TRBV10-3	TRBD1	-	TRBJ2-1	TGTGCCATCAGTGAGGGTACAGGGGGCTTGGGGGAGCAGTTCTTC	CAISEGTGGLGEQFF
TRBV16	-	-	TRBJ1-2	TGTGCCAGCAGCCAGGGCAGTAGAGGCTACACCTTC	CASSQGSRGYTF
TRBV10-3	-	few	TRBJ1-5	TGTGCCATCAGTGAGTGGCAGAACAATCAGCCCCAGCATTTT	CAISEWQNNQPQHF
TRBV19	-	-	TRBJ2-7	TGTGCCAGTAGTCCCACCGATCTAGGCTCCTACGAGCAGTACTTC	CASSPTDLGSYEQYF
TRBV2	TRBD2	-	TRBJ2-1	TGTGCCAGCCACCCTAGCGGGAGTAAGTTGAATGAGCAGTTCTTC	CASHPSGSKLNEQFF
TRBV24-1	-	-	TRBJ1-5	TGTGCCACCAGTGAAACCGACAGAGACAATCAGCCCCAGCATTTT	CATSETDRDNQPQHF